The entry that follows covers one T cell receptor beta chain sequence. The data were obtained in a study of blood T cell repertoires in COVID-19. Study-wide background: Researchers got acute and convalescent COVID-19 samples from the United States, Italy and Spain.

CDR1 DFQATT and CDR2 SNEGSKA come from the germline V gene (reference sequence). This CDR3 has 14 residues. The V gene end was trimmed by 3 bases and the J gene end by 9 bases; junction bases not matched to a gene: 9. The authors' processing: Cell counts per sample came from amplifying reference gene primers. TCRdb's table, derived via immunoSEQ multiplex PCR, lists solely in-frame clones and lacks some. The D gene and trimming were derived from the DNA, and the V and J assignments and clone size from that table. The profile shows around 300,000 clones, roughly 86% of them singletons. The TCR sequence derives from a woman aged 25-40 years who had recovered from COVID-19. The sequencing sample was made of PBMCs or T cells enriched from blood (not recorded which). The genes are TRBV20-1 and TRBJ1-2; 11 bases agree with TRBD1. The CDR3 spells CSASAGTGGRSYTF. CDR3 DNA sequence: TGCAGTGCTAGTGCAGGGACAGGGGGTAGGAGCTACACCTTC.